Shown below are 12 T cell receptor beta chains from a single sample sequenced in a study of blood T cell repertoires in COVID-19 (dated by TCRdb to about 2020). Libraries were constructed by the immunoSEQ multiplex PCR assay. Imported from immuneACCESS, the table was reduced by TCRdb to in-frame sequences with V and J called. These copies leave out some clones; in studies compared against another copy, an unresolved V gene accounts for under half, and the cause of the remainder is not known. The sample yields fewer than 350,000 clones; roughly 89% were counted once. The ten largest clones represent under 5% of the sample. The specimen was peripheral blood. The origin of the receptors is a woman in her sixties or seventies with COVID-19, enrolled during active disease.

CDR3 amino acids: CASSIQGSSTEAFF. CDR3 coding DNA: TGTGCCAGCAGTATACAGGGGTCGAGCACTGAAGCTTTCTTT. This rearrangement joins TRBV6-6 to TRBJ1-1, with 7 bases identical to TRBD1. This CDR3 is 14 amino acids long. Germline V gene data show CDR1 as MNHNY and CDR2 as SVGAGI (reference sequence). The trim removed 5 bases at V and 4 bases at J, leaving 7 bases unmatched.

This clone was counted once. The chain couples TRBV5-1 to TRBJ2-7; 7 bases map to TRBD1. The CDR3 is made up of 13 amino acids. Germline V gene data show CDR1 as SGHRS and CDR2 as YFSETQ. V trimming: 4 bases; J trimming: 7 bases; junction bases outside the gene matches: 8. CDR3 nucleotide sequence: TGCGCCAGCAGCAGGACCGGGACAGAGGAGCAGTACTTC. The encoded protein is CASSRTGTEEQYF.

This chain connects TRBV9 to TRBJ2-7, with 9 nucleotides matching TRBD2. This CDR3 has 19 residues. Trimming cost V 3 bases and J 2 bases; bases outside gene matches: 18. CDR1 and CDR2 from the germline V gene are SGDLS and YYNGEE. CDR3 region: CASSASSGGRTSATYEQYF. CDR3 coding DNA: TGTGCCAGCAGCGCCAGTAGTGGGGGTCGGACTAGCGCGACCTACGAGCAGTACTTC.

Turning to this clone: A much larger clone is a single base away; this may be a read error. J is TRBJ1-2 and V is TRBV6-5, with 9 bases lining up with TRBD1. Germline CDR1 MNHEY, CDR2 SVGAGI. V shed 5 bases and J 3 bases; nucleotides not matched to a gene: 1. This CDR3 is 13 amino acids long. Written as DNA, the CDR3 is TGTGCCAGCAGTACAGGGGGCGACTATGGCTACACCTTC. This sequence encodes CASSTGGDYGYTF.

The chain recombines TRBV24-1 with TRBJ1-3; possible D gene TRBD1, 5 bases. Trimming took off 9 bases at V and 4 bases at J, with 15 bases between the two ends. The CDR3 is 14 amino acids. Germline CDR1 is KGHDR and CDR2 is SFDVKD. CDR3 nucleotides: TGTGCCACCCGGAGGGGTTATCGGGGAAACACCATATATTTT. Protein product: CATRRGYRGNTIYF.

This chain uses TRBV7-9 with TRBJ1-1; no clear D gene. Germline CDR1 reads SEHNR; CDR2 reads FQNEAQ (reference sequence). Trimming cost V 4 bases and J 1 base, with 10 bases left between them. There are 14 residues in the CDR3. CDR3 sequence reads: CASSSGNANTEAFF. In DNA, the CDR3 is TGTGCCAGCAGCTCCGGGAATGCGAACACTGAAGCTTTCTTT.

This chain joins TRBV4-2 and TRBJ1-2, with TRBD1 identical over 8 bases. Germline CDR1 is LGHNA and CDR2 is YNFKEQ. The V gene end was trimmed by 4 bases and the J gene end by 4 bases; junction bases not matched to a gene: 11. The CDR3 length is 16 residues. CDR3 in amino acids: CASSPRGTGSGYGYTF. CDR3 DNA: TGTGCCAGCAGCCCCCGGGGGACAGGCTCGGGCTATGGCTACACCTTC.

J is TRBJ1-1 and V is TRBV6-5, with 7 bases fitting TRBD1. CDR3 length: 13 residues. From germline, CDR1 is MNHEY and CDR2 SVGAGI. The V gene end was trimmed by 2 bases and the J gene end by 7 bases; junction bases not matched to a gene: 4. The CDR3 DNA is TGTGCCAGCAGTTACGGGACAGAACGTGAAGCTTTCTTT. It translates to CASSYGTEREAFF.

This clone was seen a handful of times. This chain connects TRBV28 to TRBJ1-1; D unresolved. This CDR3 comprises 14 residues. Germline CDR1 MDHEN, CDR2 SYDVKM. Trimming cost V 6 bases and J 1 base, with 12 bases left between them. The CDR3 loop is CASSSRGRNTEAFF. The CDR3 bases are TGTGCCAGCAGCTCGCGTGGGAGGAACACTGAAGCTTTCTTT.

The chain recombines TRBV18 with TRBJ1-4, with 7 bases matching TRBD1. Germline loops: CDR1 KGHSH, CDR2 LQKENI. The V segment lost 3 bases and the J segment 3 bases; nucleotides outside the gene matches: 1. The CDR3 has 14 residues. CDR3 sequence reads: CASSPGTANEKLFF. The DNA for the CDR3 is TGTGCCAGCTCACCCGGGACAGCTAATGAAAAACTGTTTTTT.

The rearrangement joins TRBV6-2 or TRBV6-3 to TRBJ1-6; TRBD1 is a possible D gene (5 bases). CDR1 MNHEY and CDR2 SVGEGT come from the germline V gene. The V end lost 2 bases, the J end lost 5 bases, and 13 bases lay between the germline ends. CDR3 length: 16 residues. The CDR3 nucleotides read TGTGCCAGCAGTTACATCAAGGGACTTGATAATTCACCCCTCCACTTT. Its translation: CASSYIKGLDNSPLHF.

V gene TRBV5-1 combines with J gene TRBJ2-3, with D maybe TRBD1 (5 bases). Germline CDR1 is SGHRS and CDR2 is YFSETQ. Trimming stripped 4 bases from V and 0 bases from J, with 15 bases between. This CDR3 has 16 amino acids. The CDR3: CASSRQLVSSTDTQYF. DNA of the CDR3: TGCGCCAGCAGCCGACAGTTAGTCTCAAGCACAGATACGCAGTATTTT.